These T cell receptor beta chains were read from a single sample in a study of cytomegalovirus exposure and HLA in healthy donors. The assay was immunoSEQ multiplex PCR, and TCRdb's table has in-frame clones only and misses some. The sample contains more than 75,000 clones, 79% of which appear only once. Source material: PBMCs. These receptors were taken from a man between 25 and 39 years old in good health and CMV-seronegative. Both conserved end residues are part of each CDR3. The D gene is left open where the match is weak. Not all rows give a size; the values are once, few, many and, for expanded clones, a class.

clone size	V gene	D gene	J gene	CDR3 protein	CDR3 DNA
few	TRBV19	-	TRBJ1-4	CASTSGATNEKLFF	TGTGCCAGTACCTCGGGGGCAACTAATGAAAAACTGTTTTTT
-	TRBV30	-	TRBJ2-3	CAWSRGGGGQYF	TGTGCCTGGTCCCGAGGGGGGGGAGGGCAGTATTTT
once	TRBV5-1	-	TRBJ2-2	CASSFGSRGGELFF	TGCGCCAGCAGCTTTGGGAGTCGGGGCGGGGAGCTGTTTTTT
-	TRBV5-6	TRBD2	TRBJ2-7	CASSPGLAGVAYEQYF	TGTGCCAGCAGCCCGGGACTAGCGGGAGTAGCCTACGAGCAGTACTTC
-	TRBV28	TRBD1	TRBJ1-5	CASSFDQGASQPQHF	TGTGCCAGCAGTTTCGATCAGGGGGCCTCCCAGCCCCAGCATTTT
-	TRBV19	-	TRBJ1-4	CASSFFLWPFNEKLFF	TGTGCCAGTAGCTTTTTCCTGTGGCCATTTAATGAAAAACTGTTTTTT
-	TRBV14	TRBD2	TRBJ2-7	CASSRLGTSGPSSYEQYF	TGTGCCAGCAGCCGCCTCGGGACTAGCGGGCCTAGCTCCTACGAGCAGTACTTC
few	TRBV7-2	TRBD2	TRBJ2-7	CASSLGAGGPLGYEQYF	TGTGCCAGCAGCTTAGGAGCGGGGGGGCCCCTAGGCTACGAGCAGTACTTC
-	TRBV14	TRBD1	TRBJ1-1	CASSDRGITEAFF	TGTGCCAGCAGCGACAGGGGGATCACTGAAGCTTTCTTT
-	TRBV4-2	TRBD2	TRBJ2-3	CASSQRLAGGPADTQYF	TGTGCCAGCAGCCAAAGACTAGCGGGAGGGCCTGCAGATACGCAGTATTTT
once	TRBV18	-	TRBJ1-1	CASSSASGYTEAFF	TGTGCCAGCTCATCGGCCTCAGGGTACACTGAAGCTTTCTTT
-	TRBV7-6	TRBD1	TRBJ2-2	CASSQQGMGTGELFF	TGTGCCAGCAGCCAACAGGGGATGGGCACCGGGGAGCTGTTTTTT
-	TRBV5-1	-	TRBJ1-1	CASRTGGRVNTEAFF	TGCGCCAGCAGAACTGGGGGCAGGGTGAACACTGAAGCTTTCTTT
-	TRBV6-1	TRBD1	TRBJ2-7	CASSEIWDRDFF	TGTGCCAGCAGTGAAATATGGGACAGGGACTTTTTC
-	TRBV15	-	TRBJ2-7	CATSRDLVLYEQYF	TGTGCCACCAGCAGAGACCTAGTCCTTTACGAGCAGTACTTC
-	TRBV7-9	-	TRBJ2-6	CASSFPWQDSGANVLTF	TGTGCCAGCAGCTTTCCCTGGCAAGACTCTGGGGCCAACGTCCTGACTTTC
-	TRBV30	TRBD2	TRBJ2-7	CAWTPDGRGLQYF	TGTGCCTGGACCCCGGACGGGAGGGGTTTGCAGTACTTC
few	TRBV4-1	-	TRBJ2-7	CASSQMRAYEQYF	TGCGCCAGCAGCCAAATGCGGGCCTACGAGCAGTACTTC
-	TRBV28	-	TRBJ2-7	CASNGGQTGYEQYF	TGTGCCAGCAACGGTGGACAGACCGGCTACGAGCAGTACTTC
-	TRBV5-4	-	TRBJ1-3	CASSRGGEDTIYF	TGTGCCAGCAGCCGGGGCGGGGAGGACACCATATATTTT
few	TRBV19	-	TRBJ1-4	CASSILQRREKLFF	TGTGCCAGTAGTATCCTACAGAGGAGGGAAAAACTGTTTTTT
-	TRBV5-6	-	TRBJ1-1	CASVWAQRDTEAFF	TGTGCCAGCGTCTGGGCGCAGCGGGACACTGAAGCTTTCTTT
-	TRBV2	TRBD2	TRBJ2-1	CASRSGGLANEQFF	TGTGCCAGCAGGTCTGGGGGACTAGCCAATGAGCAGTTCTTC
once	TRBV28	TRBD1	TRBJ2-7	CASSGTGRYEQYF	TGTGCCAGCAGCGGGACAGGAAGATACGAGCAGTACTTC
-	TRBV5-1	-	TRBJ2-6	CASGDLGSSGANVLTF	TGCGCCAGCGGGGACTTGGGGAGCTCTGGGGCCAACGTCCTGACTTTC
-	TRBV28	-	TRBJ1-2	CASSFHNWDKPMGYGYTF	TGTGCCAGCAGTTTTCATAACTGGGACAAGCCCATGGGCTATGGCTACACCTTC
-	TRBV2	-	TRBJ1-2	CASREDSYGYTF	TGTGCCAGCAGGGAAGACAGCTATGGCTACACCTTC
-	TRBV7-6	-	TRBJ1-5	CASSLRGDQPQHF	TGTGCCAGCAGTCTTCGGGGTGATCAGCCCCAGCATTTT
-	TRBV5-6	TRBD2	TRBJ2-7	CASSLMAGGPYEQYF	TGTGCCAGCAGCTTGATGGCGGGAGGGCCCTACGAGCAGTACTTC
-	TRBV11-2	TRBD1	TRBJ2-3	CASSRNDRVTDTQYF	TGTGCCAGCAGCCGCAATGACAGGGTAACAGATACGCAGTATTTT
-	TRBV29-1	-	TRBJ2-5	CSVVLARWPQYF	TGCAGCGTTGTACTAGCCCGTTGGCCCCAGTACTTC
-	TRBV15	-	TRBJ2-5	CATSRVSQGLGETQYF	TGTGCCACCAGCAGAGTTTCCCAGGGGCTTGGGGAGACCCAGTACTTC
-	TRBV30	-	TRBJ2-5	CAWSVGGISKTQYF	TGTGCCTGGAGTGTAGGGGGAATATCTAAGACCCAGTACTTC
few	TRBV7-2	-	TRBJ2-6	CASSLAEGRGANVLTF	TGTGCCAGCAGCTTAGCGGAGGGGAGGGGGGCCAACGTCCTGACTTTC
-	TRBV5-6	TRBD1	TRBJ2-7	CASALSGQTHYEQYF	TGTGCCAGCGCTTTGTCGGGACAGACCCACTACGAGCAGTACTTC
-	TRBV11-1	-	TRBJ2-7	CASSPKDRAYEQYF	TGTGCCAGCAGCCCGAAGGACAGAGCCTACGAGCAGTACTTC
-	TRBV5-6	-	TRBJ2-5	CASSGGTGDQYF	TGTGCCAGCAGCGGCGGGACGGGTGACCAGTACTTC
-	TRBV5-1	TRBD1	TRBJ2-2	CASSLQGADTGELFF	TGCGCCAGCAGCTTACAGGGGGCGGACACCGGGGAGCTGTTTTTT
-	TRBV27	TRBD1	TRBJ1-4	CASSSRTGNEKLFF	TGTGCCAGCAGTTCCAGGACAGGGAATGAAAAACTGTTTTTT
-	TRBV30	TRBD1	TRBJ1-2	CASTLFRGNGYTF	TGTGCCTCTACTCTTTTCAGGGGGAATGGCTACACCTTC
few	TRBV4-1	-	TRBJ1-2	CASSSLAETPYGYTF	TGCGCCAGCAGCTCCCTGGCCGAGACTCCCTATGGCTACACCTTC